These 17 T cell receptor beta chains were all obtained from the same sample, sequenced in a study of blood T cell repertoires in COVID-19. Generated by immunoSEQ multiplex PCR, the TCRdb table keeps only in-frame clones and is missing some. The table records roughly 320,000 clones, roughly 86% of them present only once. The specimen was peripheral blood. The receptors shown here come from a woman in her thirties with COVID-19, enrolled during active disease.

The chain recombines TRBV11-2 with TRBJ1-6, with a possible D match to TRBD1 (5 bases). The germline V gene encodes CDR1 SGHAT and CDR2 FQNNGV. The CDR3 runs 15 residues. V dropped 5 bases and J dropped 2 bases, with 10 bases sitting between them. CDR3 loop: CASSLGGTYNSPLHF. The CDR3 DNA reads as TGTGCCAGCAGCCTGGGGGGGACCTATAATTCACCCCTCCACTTT.

The V and J genes are TRBV29-1 and TRBJ1-2; D unresolved. V dropped 6 bases and J dropped 6 bases, with 14 bases sitting between them. The CDR3 is 12 amino acids. Germline-derived CDR1 and CDR2 are SQVTM and ANQGSEA. In nucleotides, the CDR3 is TGCAGCGTCGTAGTGAGGGAGAATGGCTACACCTTC. Translation: CSVVVRENGYTF.

The chain combines TRBV21-1 with TRBJ1-5. TRBV21-1 is an annotated pseudogene. There are 18 residues in the CDR3. The CDR3 region is CASSKAGEIKRINQPQHF. The CDR3 nucleotides are TGTGCCAGCAGCAAAGCCGGGGAAATAAAGCGTATCAATCAGCCCCAGCATTTT.

The chain has TRBV28 and TRBJ1-3, with 9 bases fitting TRBD1. CDR1 MDHEN and CDR2 SYDVKM come from the germline V gene. This CDR3 has 14 residues. After removal of 1 base from V and 6 bases from J, the junction contained 1 base not matched to a gene. CDR3 loop: CASSLYRGQNTIYF. The CDR3 coding sequence is TGTGCCAGCAGTTTATACAGGGGGCAAAACACCATATATTTT. The full variable domain, with the rest looked up from reference TRBV28 and TRBJ1-3, is DVKVTQSSRYLVKRTGEKVFLECVQDMDHENMFWYRQDPGLGLRLIYFSYDVKMKEKGDIPEGYSVSREKKERFSLILESASTNQTSMYLCASSLYRGQNTIYFGEGSWLTVV.

CDR3 sequence reads: CASSDPGQATYEQYF. DNA for the CDR3: TGTGCCAGCAGCGACCCGGGACAAGCTACCTACGAGCAGTACTTC. The chain combines TRBV6-5 with TRBJ2-7; a possible D gene is TRBD1 (6 bases). The CDR3 is 15 amino acids. Germline-derived CDR1 and CDR2 are MNHEY and SVGAGI. Trimming left V 6 bases short and J 2 bases short, with 17 bases between.

This sequence joins TRBV19 and TRBJ1-1; 7 nucleotides agree with TRBD1. CDR1 is LNHDA, CDR2 SQIVND, per germline (reference sequence). CDR3 size: 15 residues. Germline trimming cut 1 base from V and 0 bases from J; bases unmatched to any gene: 2. The CDR3 DNA follows: TGTGCCAGTAGTATAGCGACAGGGCTGAACACTGAAGCTTTCTTT. Residues: CASSIATGLNTEAFF.

This clone was picked up one time. This chain uses TRBV19 with TRBJ1-1, with D perhaps matching TRBD1 (6 bases). Germline V lookup: CDR1 LNHDA, CDR2 SQIVND (reference sequence). Trimming took off 3 bases at V and 7 bases at J, with 12 bases between the two ends. This CDR3 has 13 residues. This CDR3 reads CASSIPGVGEAFF. The CDR3 bases are TGTGCCAGTAGTATCCCAGGGGTGGGTGAAGCTTTCTTT. Together with reference TRBV19 and TRBJ1-1, the CDR3 gives the full variable domain: DGGITQSPKYLFRKEGQNVTLSCEQNLNHDAMYWYRQDPGQGLRLIYYSQIVNDFQKGDIAEGYSVSREKKESFPLTVTSAQKNPTAFYLCASSIPGVGEAFFGQGTRLTVV.

The chain joins TRBV7-2 to TRBJ1-2; D perhaps matches TRBD1 (5 bases). The V and J ends lost 1 base and 4 bases respectively, with 13 bases between them. This CDR3 comprises 15 residues. From germline, CDR1 is SGHTA and CDR2 FQGNSA. The CDR3 sequence is CASSLGGFGGYGYTF. The CDR3 region has the DNA TGTGCCAGCAGCTTAGGAGGGTTCGGGGGCTATGGCTACACCTTC.

V gene TRBV6-2 or TRBV6-3 combines with J gene TRBJ2-1, with 8 bases that match TRBD2. The CDR3 consists of 14 residues. Germline values: CDR1 MNHEY, CDR2 SVGEGT. Trimming cost V 0 bases and J 8 bases; bases outside gene matches: 3. In DNA form, the CDR3 reads TGTGCCAGCAGTTACTCGATCGGGGGGGATGAGCAGTTCTTC. It yields the protein CASSYSIGGDEQFF.

This clone has a single count. The chain couples TRBV5-4 to TRBJ1-1; TRBD1 matches at 7 bases. In germline, CDR1 is SGHNT, CDR2 YYREEE (reference sequence). The CDR3 contains 13 residues. V was clipped by 4 bases and J by 4 bases; unmatched bases: 4. The CDR3 nucleotides are TGTGCCAGCAGCACGACAGGGCTCACTGAAGCTTTCTTT. This gives the protein CASSTTGLTEAFF. Together with reference TRBV5-4 and TRBJ1-1, the CDR3 gives the full variable domain: ETGVTQSPTHLIKTRGQQVTLRCSSQSGHNTVSWYQQALGQGPQFIFQYYREEENGRGNFPPRFSGLQFPNYSSELNVNALELDDSALYLCASSTTGLTEAFFGQGTRLTVV.

The chain links TRBV27 to TRBJ1-2; D remains unclear. V was pared by 3 bases and J by 4 bases, with 15 bases between. From germline, CDR1 is MNHEY and CDR2 SMNVEV (reference sequence). The CDR3 loop spans 15 amino acids. DNA for the CDR3: TGTGCCAGCAGTTTGGTAGGGAGTCCCTCCTATGGCTACACCTTC. Protein: CASSLVGSPSYGYTF.

The chain joins TRBV6-2 or TRBV6-3 to TRBJ2-5, with 9 bases lining up with TRBD1. Germline values: CDR1 MNHEY, CDR2 SVGEGT. V gave up 5 bases and J gave up 9 bases; unmatched junction bases: 1. This CDR3 contains 11 residues. The chain's CDR3 is CASSRQGAQYF. The CDR3 region has the DNA TGTGCCAGCAGTCGACAGGGGGCCCAGTACTTC.

The chain is built from TRBV5-1 and TRBJ1-2, with TRBD1 identical over 9 bases. Trimming cost V 3 bases and J 2 bases; bases outside gene matches: 5. In germline, CDR1 is SGHRS, CDR2 YFSETQ. The CDR3 contains 15 residues. This chain's CDR3 is CASSWTGTGNYGYTF. The CDR3 DNA is TGCGCCAGCAGCTGGACCGGGACAGGGAACTATGGCTACACCTTC.

The chain combines TRBV7-3 with TRBJ2-3; D call uncertain. Trimming removed 5 bases from V and 3 bases from J, with 3 bases in between. Per the germline V gene, CDR1 is SGHTA and CDR2 is FQGTGA. The CDR3 is made up of 11 amino acids. This CDR3 reads CASSRTDTQYF. The CDR3 nucleotides are TGTGCCAGCAGCCGGACAGATACGCAGTATTTT.

The chain carries TRBV24-1 and TRBJ1-2, with D perhaps matching TRBD1 (6 bases). CDR1 and CDR2 from the germline V gene are KGHDR and SFDVKD. The V and J ends lost 3 bases and 5 bases respectively, with 9 bases between them. CDR3 size: 13 residues. The CDR3, as DNA: TGTGCCACCAGTGATGGTACAGGGTATGGCTACACCTTC. It is translated as CATSDGTGYGYTF.

This clone appeared a single time. The V call is TRBV29-1, the J call TRBJ2-7; TRBD1 aligns across 7 bases. Losses at the gene ends were 7 bases for V and 0 bases for J; bases not matched to a gene: 9. From germline, CDR1 is SQVTM and CDR2 ANQGSEA. The CDR3 is 14 residues long. The CDR3 DNA reads TGCAGCGGGCCGGGACAGACCTTCTCCTACGAGCAGTACTTC. Protein sequence: CSGPGQTFSYEQYF.

The chain recombines TRBV6-6 with TRBJ2-5, with D tentatively TRBD1 (5 bases). This CDR3 is 13 amino acids long. Germline CDR1 is MNHNY and CDR2 is SVGAGI (reference sequence). Deletions cut 6 bases from V and 5 bases from J, with 13 bases between. CDR3 sequence reads: CASRTDMGETQYF. Here the CDR3 DNA reads TGTGCCAGCAGGACAGATATGGGGGAGACCCAGTACTTC.